The 13 T cell receptor beta chains given below trace back to one sample, sequenced in a study of blood T cell repertoires in COVID-19 (dated by TCRdb to the early 2020s). The library was generated by the immunoSEQ multiplex PCR assay. TCRdb took this table from immuneACCESS and kept in-frame rearrangements with V and J called. Such tables lack part of the clones; where checked against another copy, unresolved V genes explain under half of the gap, and the rest is unexplained. This sample is represented by about 140,000 clones; about 82% of them were singletons. Of the sample, 3.5% to 5.5% falls within the top ten clones. The sample was peripheral blood. These TCRs come from a woman aged 80 or over with active or convalescent COVID-19.

This chain's CDR3 is CASSGYGTGLILDQPQHF. CDR3 DNA sequence: TGTGCCAGCAGTGGGTACGGGACAGGGTTAATTTTGGATCAGCCCCAGCATTTT. V usage is TRBV2 and J usage is TRBJ1-5, with 9 bases that match TRBD1. This CDR3 contains 18 residues. V dropped 4 bases and J dropped 5; count of bases not matched to a gene: 15. Germline V CDR1 and CDR2: SNHLY, FYNNEI. The variable domain in full, with the rest retrieved from reference TRBV2 and TRBJ1-5, is EPEVTQTPSHQVTQMGQEVILRCVPISNHLYFYWYRQILGQKVEFLVSFYNNEISEKSEIFDDQFSVERPDGSNFTLKIRSTKLEDSAMYFCASSGYGTGLILDQPQHFGDGTRLSIL.

The CDR3 nucleotides read TGTGCCAGCAGCCGAAACAGGGGAACCGGGGAGCTGTTTTTT. Translating it yields CASSRNRGTGELFF. This sequence joins TRBV6-5 and TRBJ2-2; 7 bases match TRBD1. The CDR3 runs 14 residues. V was pared by 6 bases and J by 5 bases, with 6 bases of the junction left unmatched. Germline lookup yields CDR1 MNHEY and CDR2 SVGAGI.

This clone turned up a few times. The gene calls are TRBV5-8 and TRBJ1-5; the D is unclear. The CDR3 is made up of 13 amino acids. V lost 4 bases and J 11 bases, leaving 16 bases between the germline ends. The germline V gene has CDR1 SGHTS and CDR2 YDEGEE. The CDR3 DNA reads TGTGCCAGCAGCAAAGATTCAGGTTTGGCCCAGCATTTT. Translating it yields CASSKDSGLAQHF.

In this sample, this clone turned up many times. The chain recombines TRBV4-2 with TRBJ1-4; D not certain. With 2 bases removed from V and 0 bases from J, the gap between germline ends came to 16 bases. The V gene's germline CDR1 is LGHNA and CDR2 YNFKEQ. This CDR3 spans 18 amino acids. CDR3 in DNA: TGTGCCAGCAGCCAAATTCGACCGGACGGGGCAACTAATGAAAAACTGTTTTTT. Protein: CASSQIRPDGATNEKLFF.

This chain links TRBV10-3 with TRBJ2-7, with TRBD2 matching over 8 bases. The CDR3 consists of 14 residues. CDR1 and CDR2 (germline): ENHRY, SYGVKD. The V gene end was trimmed by 2 bases and the J gene end by 4 bases; junction bases not matched to a gene: 4. The CDR3 nucleotides are TGTGCCATCAGTGAGACAAGCGGGAGTTACGAGCAGTACTTC. Translating it yields CAISETSGSYEQYF.

The chain combines TRBV18 with TRBJ2-5; no clear D gene. The V and J ends lost 5 bases and 7 bases respectively, with 20 bases between them. This CDR3 region has 15 residues. Per germline, CDR1 KGHSH and CDR2 LQKENI. The CDR3 sequence is CASSNQVGDSGTQYF. The CDR3, as DNA: TGTGCCAGCTCAAATCAAGTCGGTGATTCGGGGACCCAGTACTTC.

This chain uses TRBV11-1 with TRBJ2-1; a weak D match, TRBD2 (6 bases). Germline V lookup: CDR1 SGHAT, CDR2 FQDESV (reference sequence). Trimming shortened V by 6 bases and J by 6 bases, and 15 bases separated the two germline ends. The length of the CDR3 is 14 residues. CDR3 bases: TGTGCCAGCAGAGAGACTAGTTTGGGCAATGAGCAGTTCTTC. Protein: CASRETSLGNEQFF.

The V and J genes are TRBV12-3 or TRBV12-4 and TRBJ1-1; TRBD1 might be the D (6 bases). V dropped 7 bases and J dropped 0 bases, with 9 bases sitting between them. The CDR3 sequence is 13 residues long. CDR3 in amino acids: CASTGQMNTEAFF. CDR3 DNA: TGTGCCAGCACCGGACAGATGAACACTGAAGCTTTCTTT.

This chain uses TRBV9 with TRBJ1-2; D is unresolved. CDR3 size: 14 residues. V was clipped by 1 base and J by 7 bases, with 14 bases between them. Germline CDR1 is SGDLS and CDR2 is YYNGEE. In nucleotides, the CDR3 is TGTGCCAGCAGCGTAAAGGCCGCAACGGGTGGCTACACCTTC. Encoded protein: CASSVKAATGGYTF.

This chain uses TRBV15 with TRBJ2-7; D possibly corresponds to TRBD2 (7 bases). The CDR3 extends over 14 amino acids. V lost 4 bases and J lost 3, with 13 bases in between. The germline V gene has CDR1 LNHNV and CDR2 YYDKDF (reference sequence). As DNA, the CDR3 is TGTGCCACCAGCATCCCGGGGGGCTACTACGAGCAGTACTTC. Translation gives CATSIPGGYYEQYF.

This clone was seen a few times. The CDR3 reads CASSLTGTGGFGYTF. In DNA form, the CDR3 reads TGTGCCAGCAGCTTGACGGGGACAGGGGGTTTCGGCTACACCTTC. V gene TRBV13 combines with J gene TRBJ1-2; 11 nucleotides align to TRBD1. The CDR3 extends over 15 amino acids. Germline V gene data show CDR1 as PRHDT and CDR2 as FYEKMQ (reference sequence). The junction had 8 bases not matched to a gene; V was cut back by 3 bases and J by 8 bases. Complete variable domain (other parts from reference TRBV13 and TRBJ1-2): AAGVIQSPRHLIKEKRETATLKCYPIPRHDTVYWYQQGPGQDPQFLISFYEKMQSDKGSIPDRFSAQQFSDYHSELNMSSLELGDSALYFCASSLTGTGGFGYTFGSGTRLTVV.

The chain employs TRBV9 and TRBJ1-1; D not certain. Germline values: CDR1 SGDLS, CDR2 YYNGEE. V lost 0 bases and J 2 bases, leaving 8 bases between the germline ends. This CDR3 comprises 14 residues. CDR3 loop: CASSVGQVNTEAFF. The CDR3 DNA reads as TGTGCCAGCAGCGTAGGTCAGGTAAACACTGAAGCTTTCTTT.

The J gene is TRBJ1-5, the V gene TRBV4-1; 8 bases fit TRBD1. After removal of 4 bases from V and 2 bases from J, the junction contained 7 bases not matched to a gene. From germline, CDR1 is MGHRA and CDR2 YSYEKL. This CDR3 spans 16 amino acids. The CDR3 region has the DNA TGCGCCAGCAGCCTTAATACAGGGGGAGGCAATCAGCCCCAGCATTTT. Amino acids: CASSLNTGGGNQPQHF.